Given below is one T cell receptor (beta chain) in context. Antigen unknown. The junction does not match germline at one end; this may be a read error. This sample's time point: neoterminal ileum biopsy at postoperative endoscopy, about 6 months after surgery. The source of the sample is a study of T cell repertoires in ileal Crohn's disease. Study overall: Operated complications were stricturing disease (around 61%) and penetrating disease (approximately 39%). Thiopurines (approximately ten) or anti-TNF agents (more than 17) were given postoperatively to about half. Study-wide results and caveats: All patients with clonality above 26.8% had endoscopic recurrence. Compared with CD4 T cells, sorted CD8 cells carried more expanded clones.

The CDR3 loop spans 13 amino acids. CDR1 and CDR2 (germline): SGHTA, FQGNSA. Clones were read by immunoSEQ multiplex PCR, and TCRdb kept only the in-frame ones, dropping some. The sample shows 12,000 or so clones, over 70% of them seen only once. This chain joins TRBV7-2 and TRBJ2-7; TRBD1 aligns across 8 bases. This TCR came from an adult with Crohn's disease. The sequenced sample was ileal tissue. For the CDR3, the DNA is TGTGCCAGCAGCATAGCGACAGGGGACGAGCAGTACTTC. Its translation is CASSIATGDEQYF.